This T cell receptor (beta chain) originates from a study of regulatory T cells in long-lasting Graves disease (dated by TCRdb to about 2021). As for the study more broadly: To count as having persistent Graves' disease, a patient had to have received antithyroid drug treatment for over 5 years with TSH receptor autoantibodies remaining persistently positive. Peripheral blood TCR sequencing and RNA sequencing compared persistent Graves' disease patients with newly diagnosed Graves' disease patients. The study was conducted in China and was registered as a clinical trial. A total of about 33 samples underwent TCR sequencing, from around 13 patients with persistent Graves' disease and some 20 patients with newly diagnosed Graves' disease. On average, persistent Graves' disease patients in the clinical cohort had been on antithyroid drugs for about 10.3 years. General conclusions and limits of the study: Persistent Graves' disease patients showed lower TCR Shannon entropy and fewer highly expanded clones than newly diagnosed patients, suggesting clonal expansion. The authors acknowledged the small sample size as a limitation that may reduce accuracy. Only the TCR beta chain was sequenced and analyzed. The study examined only peripheral blood because the primary lesion, thyroid tissue, could not be accessed. Persistent patients shared more public clonotypes among themselves (around 2,500) than newly diagnosed patients did (more than 950).

This clonotype has a handful of counts. Its antigen is not yet known. Base quality data are lacking; no much larger clone is found one base away. Library preparation used multiplex PCR. TCRdb names Illumina HiSeq 4000 as the instrument used. TCR beta libraries were built with iRepertoire HTBI primers and Arm-PCR amplification of CDR3 regions. Before sequencing, the PCR products underwent gel purification. From the authors' description of their analysis: Across samples, fewer than 70 TRBV and 15 or so TRBJ segments were identified and used for gene usage analysis of CDR3 amino acid clonotypes. COPE and FqMerger were used to merge filtered high-quality paired reads into contigs. BLAST was used to align contigs to the IMGT TRBV, TRBD and TRBJ reference genes, and CDR3 was defined following IMGT. Clonotypes above 0.1% frequency were classified as highly expanded clones. Shannon entropy served as the measure of repertoire diversity, while the Gini coefficient captured V-J evenness. Clonotypes shared by more than one individual were considered public. TCRdb reprocessing: public reads trimmed at Q25 with fastp, clones called with MiXCR, in-frame beta chains kept. For every CDR3 protein sequence, its rows merge into one entry that carries the most common genes and DNA. TCRdb, rather than the study authors, made the V and J calls. The sample table records approximately 440,000 distinct CDR3 sequences; roughly a quarter of these occur just once. Approximately 28% of the sample is in the top ten clones.

This specimen's time point label, per the study, means: persistent/refractory GD, antithyroid drugs over 5 years with positive TRAb. RNA was extracted from PBMCs in TRIzol for both TCR sequencing and RNA sequencing. The diagnosis of Graves' disease was made according to American Thyroid Association guidelines. Recruitment of patients was carried out at an endocrinology department in Xi'an, China. Each patient gave about 9.1 milliliters of peripheral blood, collected in an EDTA anticoagulant tube. Ficoll Paque Plus density gradient separation was used to isolate PBMCs, and no further T cell sorting was performed. An Agilent 2100 Bioanalyzer and agarose gel were used to check RNA quality, and a NanoDrop 2000 was used to measure RNA concentration. Sequenced here: peripheral blood mononuclear cells (PBMCs), sampled when the disease was refractory, from a patient treated with antithyroid drugs. The source of this sequence is a female donor with Graves disease.

The DNA is as follows: TGTGCCAGCAGTTTCTCAGGGACTGCCCTCTATGGCTACACCTTC. Translated, it reads CASSFSGTALYGYTF. The rearrangement combines TRBV6-2 or TRBV6-3 with TRBJ1-2; the D gene is perhaps TRBD1, from 5 matching bases. The cysteine opens and the phenylalanine closes a CDR3 of 15 amino acids. The only DNA kept is the CDR3, 45 bases in frame from the first base. Per the germline V gene, MNHEY is the CDR1 and SVGEGT is the CDR2. Trimming at the junction amounts to 4 bases on V and 4 bases on J, and the germline ends lie 16 bases apart.